This TCR beta chain came from a study of blood T cell repertoires in COVID-19. About the research overall: The origin of the acute and convalescent COVID-19 samples was the United States, Italy and Spain. The analysed material was cDNA or gDNA that came from T cells, B-cell-depleted T cells, or PBMCs.

In the study's own analysis: Cell counts per sample came from amplifying reference gene primers. Repertoires were generated with immunoSEQ multiplex PCR, while TCRdb's copy carries only in-frame clones and drops some. V and J calls and clone size follow that table, whereas D and trimming were derived from the DNA. Among fewer than 250,000 clones listed, under 90% were seen once. The TCR comes from a human donor in a cohort sampled during active COVID-19. The specimen was peripheral blood.

CDR3 sequence reads: CASSSTGLDFETQYF. In nucleotides, the CDR3 is TGCGCCAGCAGCTCAACGGGACTAGATTTCGAGACCCAGTACTTC. The chain joins TRBV5-1 to TRBJ2-5; 8 bases agree with TRBD2. Germline CDR1 SGHRS, CDR2 YFSETQ. The CDR3 has 15 amino acids. Trimming removed 3 bases from V and 5 bases from J; junction bases left unmatched: 9.